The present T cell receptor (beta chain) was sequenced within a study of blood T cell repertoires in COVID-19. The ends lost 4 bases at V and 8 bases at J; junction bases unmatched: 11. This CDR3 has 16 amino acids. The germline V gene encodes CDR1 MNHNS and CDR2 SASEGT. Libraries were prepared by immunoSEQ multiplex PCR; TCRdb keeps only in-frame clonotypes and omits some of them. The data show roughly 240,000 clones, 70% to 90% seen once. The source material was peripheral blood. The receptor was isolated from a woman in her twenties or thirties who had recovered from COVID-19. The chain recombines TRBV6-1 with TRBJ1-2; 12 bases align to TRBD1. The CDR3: CASSAIHGGTGGGYTF. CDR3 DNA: TGTGCCAGCAGTGCTATTCACGGCGGGACAGGGGGCGGCTACACCTTC.